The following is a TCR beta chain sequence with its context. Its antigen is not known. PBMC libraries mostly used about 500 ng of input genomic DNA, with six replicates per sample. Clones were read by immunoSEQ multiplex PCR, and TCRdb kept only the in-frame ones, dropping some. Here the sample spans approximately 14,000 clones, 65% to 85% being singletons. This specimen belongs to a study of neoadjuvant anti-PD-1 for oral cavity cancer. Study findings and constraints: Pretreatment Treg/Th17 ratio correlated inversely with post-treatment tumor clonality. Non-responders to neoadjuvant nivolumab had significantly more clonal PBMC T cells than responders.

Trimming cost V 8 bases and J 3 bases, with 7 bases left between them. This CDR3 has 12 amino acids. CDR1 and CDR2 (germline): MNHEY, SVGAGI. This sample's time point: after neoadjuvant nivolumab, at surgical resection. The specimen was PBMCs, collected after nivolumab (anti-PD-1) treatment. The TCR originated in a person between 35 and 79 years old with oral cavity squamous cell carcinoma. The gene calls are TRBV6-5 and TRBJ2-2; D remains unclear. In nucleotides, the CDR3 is TGTGCCAGCCACGGGTACACCGGGGAGCTGTTTTTT. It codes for CASHGYTGELFF.